A single sample gave rise to the 28 T cell receptor beta chains below, sequenced in a study of cytomegalovirus exposure and HLA in healthy donors (dated by TCRdb to about 2017). The library was obtained by the immunoSEQ multiplex PCR assay. The multiplex PCR relied on a mix of 60 forward primers for TCR Vbeta segments and 13 reverse primers for TCR Jbeta segments. The clones in this table, taken by TCRdb from immuneACCESS, are in-frame only. Not every clone is retained; where verified, under half of the shortfall comes from an unresolved V gene, and the cause of the rest is unknown. Here the sample has some 130,000 clones; roughly 78% occur a single time. The ten largest clones add up to 3.3% of the sample. Specimen: PBMCs. The receptors shown here come from a woman aged 30 to 39 in good health and CMV-seropositive.

This chain links TRBV10-3 with TRBJ1-1; D call uncertain. The germline V gene has CDR1 ENHRY and CDR2 SYGVKD. This CDR3 has 14 residues. V was shortened by 3 bases and J by 1 base, with 9 bases between the two germline ends. The CDR3 region is CAISEGTTNTEAFF. Here the CDR3 DNA reads TGTGCCATCAGTGAAGGAACTACGAACACTGAAGCTTTCTTT.

CDR3 nucleotide sequence: TGTGCCAGCAGTGGTCTCGGGACCCAGTACTTC. It codes for CASSGLGTQYF. The gene calls are TRBV2 and TRBJ2-5, with unresolved D. The CDR3 has 11 residues. Germline CDR1 SNHLY, CDR2 FYNNEI. V lost 4 bases, J lost 7 bases, and 7 bases lay in between.

The chain combines TRBV29-1 with TRBJ1-5; 7 nucleotides line up with TRBD1. The CDR3 loop spans 15 amino acids. J lost 5 bases, V lost 1 base, and 8 bases had no gene match. Germline V lookup: CDR1 SQVTM, CDR2 ANQGSEA. CDR3 amino acids: CSVEGRLQGDQPQHF. The CDR3 DNA sequence: TGCAGCGTTGAAGGTAGACTGCAGGGGGATCAGCCCCAGCATTTT.

On this clone: One junction end does not reproduce the germline sequence, and a read error may be involved. The CDR3 protein is CASSEGTGGVKTQYF. CDR3 nucleotides: TGTGCCAGCAGCGAAGGGACAGGGGGCGTTAAGACCCAGTACTTC. The rearrangement joins TRBV2 to TRBJ2-5, with 12 nucleotides matching TRBD1. The CDR3 has 15 amino acids. Germline CDR1 and CDR2: SNHLY and FYNNEI.

This chain connects TRBV27 to TRBJ1-1; the D is unclear. The V end was cut by 3 bases, the J end by 1 base, with 12 bases between. Germline CDR1 is MNHEY and CDR2 is SMNVEV (reference sequence). The length of the CDR3 is 15 residues. CDR3 sequence: CASSFSTGANTEAFF. The CDR3 nucleotides read TGTGCCAGCAGTTTCTCGACCGGAGCGAACACTGAAGCTTTCTTT.

The chain recombines TRBV5-1 with TRBJ1-1; perhaps TRBD1 as D (6 bases). CDR3 length equals 14 residues. V shed 0 bases and J shed 4 bases, with 10 bases lying between them. Germline CDR1 SGHRS, CDR2 YFSETQ. DNA for the CDR3: TGCGCCAGCAGCTTGGTGGGAGGGGGCACTGAAGCTTTCTTT. It yields the protein CASSLVGGGTEAFF.

The chain uses TRBV19 and TRBJ2-1, with 8 bases aligning to TRBD2. CDR3 length: 18 amino acids. Trimming cost V 4 bases and J 5 bases; bases outside gene matches: 16. Germline V lookup: CDR1 LNHDA, CDR2 SQIVND (reference sequence). CDR3 nucleotide sequence: TGTGCCAGTAGTACTCAGGGAGGGGCGGCGGGGGGCCACAATGAGCAGTTCTTC. Translation gives CASSTQGGAAGGHNEQFF.

The chain couples TRBV7-9 to TRBJ2-7; 12 nucleotides align to TRBD1. This CDR3 has 14 amino acids. J gave up 7 bases and V 4 bases, and 5 bases lay outside the gene matches. Germline CDR1 SEHNR, CDR2 FQNEAQ (reference sequence). The CDR3 reads CASSSGTGGWEQYF. CDR3 coding DNA: TGTGCCAGCAGCTCCGGGACAGGGGGCTGGGAGCAGTACTTC. Combining the CDR3 with reference TRBV7-9 and TRBJ2-7 gives the whole variable domain DTGVSQNPRHKITKRGQNVTFRCDPISEHNRLYWYRQTLGQGPEFLTYFQNEAQLEKSRLLSDRFSAERPKGSFSTLEIQRTEQGDSAMYLCASSSGTGGWEQYFGPGTRLTVT.

The chain employs TRBV5-1 and TRBJ2-3; D is possibly TRBD2 (7 bases). V shed 8 bases and J shed 3 bases, with 13 bases lying between them. This CDR3 is 13 amino acids long. CDR1 is SGHRS, CDR2 YFSETQ, per germline. The CDR3 spells CASGGAGTDTQYF. CDR3 DNA sequence: TGCGCCAGTGGGGGGGCGGGAACAGATACGCAGTATTTT.

The V and J genes are TRBV9 and TRBJ2-4, with D unclear. The length of the CDR3 is 16 residues. Germline CDR1 SGDLS, CDR2 YYNGEE. Trimming removed 3 bases from V and 0 bases from J, with 13 bases in between. CDR3 sequence: CASSGAPTIAKNIQYF. The DNA for the CDR3 is TGTGCCAGCAGCGGAGCCCCCACTATAGCCAAAAACATTCAGTACTTC.

This chain connects TRBV2 to TRBJ2-1, with D perhaps matching TRBD2 (7 bases). Trimming left V 8 bases short and J 3 bases short, with 14 bases between. Germline CDR1 reads SNHLY; CDR2 reads FYNNEI. CDR3 length: 14 residues. Here the CDR3 DNA reads TGTGCCAGCCAAAGGGGGGGACTCTACAATGAGCAGTTCTTC. This gives the protein CASQRGGLYNEQFF.

The chain uses TRBV27 and TRBJ1-1; no definite D call. V lost 7 bases and J 1 base, leaving 19 bases between the germline ends. This CDR3 spans 16 amino acids. The germline gives CDR1 MNHEY, CDR2 SMNVEV (reference sequence). Written as DNA, the CDR3 is TGTGCCAGCATGAGTAATAGGGAGGGTCAGAACACTGAAGCTTTCTTT. It translates to CASMSNREGQNTEAFF.

This chain connects TRBV6-6 to TRBJ2-3; perhaps TRBD1 as D (6 bases). This CDR3 contains 16 residues. The V end lost 2 bases, the J end lost 7 bases, and 19 bases lay between the germline ends. Per the germline V gene, CDR1 is MNHNY and CDR2 is SVGAGI (reference sequence). The CDR3 DNA reads TGTGCCAGCAGTTACGGAGCCACAGGGTCTGGGAATACGCAGTATTTT. This encodes CASSYGATGSGNTQYF.

This clone was observed at least ten times. This chain joins TRBV5-4 and TRBJ2-3; 7 bases align to TRBD1. After removal of 4 bases from V and 6 bases from J, the junction contained 14 bases not matched to a gene. Germline CDR1 reads SGHNT; CDR2 reads YYREEE (reference sequence). The CDR3 covers 16 residues. The CDR3 coding sequence is TGTGCCAGCAGCCAAGGGGGCGCAGGAGCGTCGGATACGCAGTATTTT. Translation gives CASSQGGAGASDTQYF. Complete variable domain (other parts from reference TRBV5-4 and TRBJ2-3): ETGVTQSPTHLIKTRGQQVTLRCSSQSGHNTVSWYQQALGQGPQFIFQYYREEENGRGNFPPRFSGLQFPNYSSELNVNALELDDSALYLCASSQGGAGASDTQYFGPGTRLTVL.

The chain recombines TRBV19 with TRBJ1-4; D is perhaps TRBD1 (5 bases). Trimming shortened V by 0 bases and J by 8 bases, and 19 bases separated the two germline ends. The CDR3 is 17 residues long. Germline CDR1 is LNHDA and CDR2 is SQIVND (reference sequence). As DNA, the CDR3 is TGTGCCAGTAGTATAGATCGTCTCCGGGACTTCGGGGAAAAACTGTTTTTT. Its translation is CASSIDRLRDFGEKLFF.

This chain joins TRBV4-3 and TRBJ2-7, with 10 nucleotides matching TRBD2. Germline V gene lookup returns CDR1 LGHNA and CDR2 YSLEER. The ends lost 3 bases at V and 4 bases at J; junction bases unmatched: 6. The CDR3 length is 15 residues. The CDR3 DNA sequence: TGCGCCAGCAGCCATGAAGCGGGGGGGCCGTACGAGCAGTACTTC. It codes for CASSHEAGGPYEQYF.

The chain employs TRBV18 and TRBJ2-2; no definite D call. The CDR3 is made up of 14 amino acids. Germline loops: CDR1 KGHSH, CDR2 LQKENI. Trimming pared 4 bases from V and 0 bases from J, leaving 6 bases between. Written as DNA, the CDR3 is TGTGCCAGCTCACGGAGTTCGAACACCGGGGAGCTGTTTTTT. It translates to CASSRSSNTGELFF.

The chain joins TRBV6-6 to TRBJ1-2; 8 bases fit TRBD1. The CDR3 is 14 residues long. Germline V gene lookup returns CDR1 MNHNY and CDR2 SVGAGI (reference sequence). Trimming cost V 6 bases and J 7 bases; bases outside gene matches: 10. CDR3 DNA sequence: TGTGCCAGCAGCTGGACGGGACAGGCGGCTGGCTACACCTTC. Translation gives CASSWTGQAAGYTF.

This sequence joins TRBV6-5 and TRBJ1-3, with D unresolved. The CDR3 extends over 15 amino acids. Germline V gene data show CDR1 as MNHEY and CDR2 as SVGAGI. The V end was cut by 2 bases, the J end by 3 bases, with 11 bases between. This CDR3 is CASSYVRRNGNTIYF. The CDR3 DNA sequence: TGTGCCAGCAGTTACGTGCGCAGGAATGGAAACACCATATATTTT.

The rearrangement uses TRBV6-1 and TRBJ1-4; possibly TRBD1 for D (5 bases). This CDR3 region has 14 residues. V lost 4 bases and J lost 5, with 11 bases in between. Germline V gene sequence: CDR1 MNHNS, CDR2 SASEGT. CDR3 in amino acids: CASSAGHQNEKLFF. The CDR3 coding sequence is TGTGCCAGCAGTGCAGGGCACCAAAATGAAAAACTGTTTTTT.

The V gene is TRBV7-2, the J gene TRBJ2-5, with a tentative D call TRBD1 (5 bases). Germline values: CDR1 SGHTA, CDR2 FQGNSA. The CDR3 length is 14 residues. V was pared by 5 bases and J by 5 bases, with 15 bases between. The DNA of the CDR3 is TGTGCCAGCAGCCCCTCTAGGGGCTGGGAGACCCAGTACTTC. Amino acids: CASSPSRGWETQYF.

The chain links TRBV27 to TRBJ1-4; TRBD1 agrees at 10 bases. The V segment lost 6 bases and the J segment 5 bases; nucleotides outside the gene matches: 12. Germline loops: CDR1 MNHEY, CDR2 SMNVEV (reference sequence). The CDR3 spans 17 residues. This CDR3 reads CASSKDRGTPANEKLFF. CDR3 sequence (DNA): TGTGCCAGCAGCAAGGACAGGGGGACCCCTGCGAATGAAAAACTGTTTTTT. The variable domain in full, completed from reference TRBV27 and TRBJ1-4, reads EAQVTQNPRYLITVTGKKLTVTCSQNMNHEYMSWYRQDPGLGLRQIYYSMNVEVTDKGDVPEGYKVSRKEKRNFPLILESPSPNQTSLYFCASSKDRGTPANEKLFFGSGTQLSVL.

This clone was picked up a small number of times. The V call is TRBV7-2, the J call TRBJ2-2; 7 nucleotides align to TRBD1. CDR1 is SGHTA and CDR2 is FQGNSA in the germline V gene. The length of the CDR3 is 16 residues. The junction had 8 bases not matched to a gene; V was cut back by 3 bases and J by 4 bases. Here the CDR3 DNA reads TGTGCCAGCAGCTTGGGGAAAACAGGGGCCACCGGGGAGCTGTTTTTT. This codes for CASSLGKTGATGELFF. The variable domain in full, with the rest retrieved from reference TRBV7-2 and TRBJ2-2, is GAGVSQSPSNKVTEKGKDVELRCDPISGHTALYWYRQSLGQGLEFLIYFQGNSAPDKSGLPSDRFSAERTGGSVSTLTIQRTQQEDSAVYLCASSLGKTGATGELFFGEGSRLTVL.

The V gene is TRBV6-5, the J gene TRBJ1-2, with D possibly TRBD1 on 6 matching bases. Deletions cut 5 bases from V and 4 bases from J, with 14 bases between. Germline V gives CDR1 MNHEY, CDR2 SVGAGI. The length of the CDR3 is 14 residues. The chain's CDR3 is CASSPQGGTYGYTF. In nucleotides, the CDR3 is TGTGCCAGCAGTCCACAAGGGGGAACCTATGGCTACACCTTC.

The V gene is TRBV28, the J gene TRBJ2-1; 7 bases align to TRBD2. Looked up from germline, CDR1 is MDHEN and CDR2 is SYDVKM. V trimming: 8 bases; J trimming: 6 bases; junction bases outside the gene matches: 13. The CDR3 sequence is 15 residues long. In DNA form, the CDR3 reads TGTGCCAGCTCGACTGGCGGGGGAGCCGGCAATGAGCAGTTCTTC. This sequence encodes CASSTGGGAGNEQFF.

The V and J genes are TRBV28 and TRBJ2-7; TRBD1 is a possible D gene (6 bases). Trimming removed 4 bases at V and 1 base at J, with 17 bases between. The CDR3 runs 16 residues. In germline, CDR1 is MDHEN, CDR2 SYDVKM. The CDR3 bases are TGTGCCAGCAGTTCTAACCGGCAGGGGAGATCCTACGAGCAGTACTTC. Protein: CASSSNRQGRSYEQYF.

V usage is TRBV7-9 and J usage is TRBJ1-4; no clear D gene. In germline, CDR1 is SEHNR, CDR2 FQNEAQ (reference sequence). This CDR3 has 11 amino acids. Trimming removed 1 base from V and 8 bases from J, with 2 bases in between. CDR3 sequence: CASSLVEKLFF. The CDR3 DNA reads TGTGCCAGCAGCTTAGTAGAAAAACTGTTTTTT.

This clone was counted only a few times. J is TRBJ2-1 and V is TRBV4-1, with 7 bases matching TRBD1. The CDR3 spans 15 residues. The junction had 5 bases not matched to a gene; V was cut back by 5 bases and J by 1 base. Germline CDR1 reads MGHRA; CDR2 reads YSYEKL. CDR3 in amino acids: CASSVPGQSYNEQFF. As DNA, the CDR3 is TGCGCCAGCAGCGTACCGGGACAGTCCTACAATGAGCAGTTCTTC.